Listed here are 24 T cell receptor beta chains from one sample, sequenced in a study of post-analysis software for immune sequencing data (dated by TCRdb to 2014 to 2015). Library prep was done by PCR. Sequencing was performed on an Illumina HiSeq 2500. To reduce PCR and sequencing biases, unique molecular identifiers were incorporated into the TCR beta cDNA libraries. In-frame beta chains were kept once TCRdb had trimmed the public reads at Q25 with fastp and called clones with MiXCR. Identical CDR3 protein sequences are pooled into one entry, listed with their most common genes and DNA. The sample data list 650,000 to 850,000 distinct CDR3 sequences, and about half of these were observed just once. Around 4.7% of the sample is in the top ten clones. No antigen has been assigned to these receptors. Summary of the overall study and its limitations: Patients showed significantly higher frequencies than controls for a few TRBV segments, among them TRBV5-6, TRBV5-1 and TRBV20-1.

Sequencing input: blood. These receptors all come from a girl between 10 and 17 years old with multiple sclerosis.

V gene TRBV19 combines with J gene TRBJ1-5, with D tentatively TRBD1 (6 bases). Germline values: CDR1 LNHDA, CDR2 SQIVND (reference sequence). Trimming left V 3 bases short and J 0 bases short, with 9 bases between. The CDR3 covers 15 residues. The CDR3 nucleotides read TGTGCCAGTAGTATCGGACAGTTTAGCAATCAGCCCCAGCATTTT. Residues: CASSIGQFSNQPQHF.

V gene TRBV7-2 combines with J gene TRBJ2-3; D may be TRBD2 (6 bases). V dropped 2 bases and J dropped 3 bases, with 18 bases sitting between them. The CDR3 runs 17 residues. Per the germline V gene, CDR1 is SGHTA and CDR2 is FQGNSA. The CDR3 nucleotides read TGTGCCAGCAGCTTACGGCGGGTCCTCCGGGAGACAGATACGCAGTATTTT. Its protein is CASSLRRVLRETDTQYF.

The chain couples TRBV20-1 to TRBJ2-3; TRBD2 matches at 8 bases. The CDR3 has 16 residues. The germline CDR1 and CDR2 sequences are DFQATT and SNEGSKA (reference sequence). Losses at the gene ends were 5 bases for V and 6 bases for J; bases not matched to a gene: 16. The CDR3 DNA reads as TGCAGTGCTCCCCTAGGAACGAGCGGGAGCGACGATACGCAGTATTTT. Protein sequence: CSAPLGTSGSDDTQYF.

J is TRBJ2-3 and V is TRBV7-3; 11 positions agree with TRBD2. V was clipped by 4 bases and J by 5 bases; unmatched bases: 5. Germline CDR1 SGHTA, CDR2 FQGTGA. The length of the CDR3 is 15 residues. The CDR3, as DNA: TGTGCCAGCAGCTATTTAGCGGGGGGGAAAGATACGCAGTATTTT. The encoded protein is CASSYLAGGKDTQYF.

This clonotype was counted only a few times. The chain joins TRBV20-1 to TRBJ2-5, with 7 bases that match TRBD2. V shed 0 bases, J shed 5 bases, and the junction held 12 bases outside the gene matches. This CDR3 spans 16 amino acids. The germline V gene has CDR1 DFQATT and CDR2 SNEGSKA (reference sequence). The CDR3 loop is CSARDWASGSKETQYF. DNA for the CDR3: TGCAGTGCTAGAGATTGGGCTAGCGGCAGTAAGGAGACCCAGTACTTC.

The CDR3 loop is CASRGDSGAYYEQYF. CDR3 nucleotide sequence: TGTGCCAGCAGAGGGGACAGTGGGGCCTACTACGAGCAGTACTTC. The chain combines TRBV12-3 or TRBV12-4 with TRBJ2-4, with 7 bases identical to TRBD1. The J call is uncertain, as TRBJ2-7 better fits the DNA end. CDR3 length: 15 amino acids.

The DNA for the CDR3 is TGTGCCACCAGTGATGCTACAGGGCCCGGCACAGATACGCAGTATTTT. Its protein is CATSDATGPGTDTQYF. The chain has TRBV24-1 and TRBJ2-3; D is perhaps TRBD1 (6 bases). CDR3 length: 16 amino acids. Germline V CDR1 and CDR2: KGHDR, SFDVKD. Between the trimmed V and J ends, which lost 3 bases and 1 base, there was a span of 13 bases.

The chain uses TRBV7-6 and TRBJ2-5; D may be TRBD2 (6 bases). V lost 5 bases, J lost 11 bases, and 24 bases lay in between. CDR1 SGHVS and CDR2 FNYEAQ come from the germline V gene. The CDR3 sequence is 15 residues long. The CDR3 loop reads CASSRYGGVSGEQYF. CDR3 in DNA: TGTGCCAGCAGCCGGTACGGCGGAGTTTCGGGGGAGCAGTACTTC.

As for this clonotype: One end of the junction is discordant with germline, which a read error may explain. The rearrangement uses TRBV7-7 and TRBJ2-7; perhaps TRBD1 as D (6 bases). The CDR3 is made up of 15 amino acids. The germline V gene encodes CDR1 SSHAT and CDR2 FNYEAQ (reference sequence). The CDR3 here is CASSLGVGQHYEQYF. CDR3 nucleotides: TGTGCTAGCAGCTTGGGGGTTGGACAGCACTACGAGCAGTACTTC.

V and J are TRBV6-5 and TRBJ1-2, with D perhaps TRBD1 (5 bases). The length of the CDR3 is 16 residues. V lost 0 bases to trimming and J lost 1 base, with 12 bases between them. CDR1 MNHEY and CDR2 SVGAGI come from the germline V gene. The CDR3 DNA sequence: TGTGCCAGCAGTTACTCGTACTTCGGGGGTAACTATGGCTACACCTTC. As protein: CASSYSYFGGNYGYTF.

The chain is built from TRBV7-3 and TRBJ2-3; perhaps TRBD1 as D (6 bases). Trimming left V 2 bases short and J 1 base short, with 10 bases between. The CDR3 runs 15 residues. Germline values: CDR1 SGHTA, CDR2 FQGTGA. This chain's CDR3 is CASSLGQPRTDTQYF. The CDR3 nucleotides read TGTGCCAGCAGCTTAGGACAGCCGCGCACAGATACGCAGTATTTT.

V gene TRBV12-3 or TRBV12-4 combines with J gene TRBJ1-1; TRBD1 is a possible D gene (6 bases). The CDR3 runs 12 residues. Trimming cost V 2 bases and J 7 bases, with 8 bases left between them. The CDR3 DNA is TGTGCCAGCAGTTTACAGGGGTTTGAAGCTTTCTTT. It yields the protein CASSLQGFEAFF.

In the case of this clonotype: Just one base apart from a much larger clone, this may be a read error. The V call is TRBV10-3, the J call TRBJ2-1, with a possible D match to TRBD2 (6 bases). The J call is doubtful: the DNA matches TRBJ2-7 better. From germline, CDR1 is ENHRY and CDR2 SYGVKD. The CDR3 totals 16 residues. The CDR3 DNA is TGTGCCATCAGTGACCAAAATAGCGGAAGTCCCTACAAGCAGTACTTC. Translation: CAISDQNSGSPYKQYF.

This clonotype was recorded many times. V is TRBV5-1 and J is TRBJ2-6; D uncertain. CDR3 length: 16 residues. Germline V gives CDR1 SGHRS, CDR2 YFSETQ. V dropped 0 bases and J dropped 1 base, with 8 bases sitting between them. The CDR3 bases are TGCGCCAGCAGCTTGGCCGGCCCTTCTGGGGCCAACGTCCTGACTTTC. Protein: CASSLAGPSGANVLTF.

This clonotype has more than one count but fewer than ten. The rearrangement joins TRBV7-3 to TRBJ2-7; no firm D call. This CDR3 has 15 amino acids. CDR1 is SGHTA and CDR2 is FQGTGA in the germline V gene. V lost 5 bases, J lost 3 bases, and 17 bases lay in between. This CDR3 reads CASSPNMRPGYEQYF. CDR3 nucleotides: TGTGCCAGCAGCCCCAACATGAGGCCGGGCTACGAGCAGTACTTC.

The chain uses TRBV7-6 and TRBJ2-1; 9 bases fit TRBD1. CDR1 and CDR2 from the germline V gene are SGHVS and FNYEAQ. J lost 7 bases, V lost 5 bases, and 15 bases had no gene match. CDR3 length: 17 amino acids. The CDR3 region is CASSPQKGTGNWNEQFF. The DNA for the CDR3 is TGTGCCAGCAGCCCCCAAAAGGGGACAGGGAATTGGAATGAGCAGTTCTTC.

The rearrangement links TRBV6-5 to TRBJ2-3; the D is unclear. Germline V gene data show CDR1 as MNHEY and CDR2 as SVGAGI. CDR3 size: 14 residues. V gave up 3 bases and J gave up 0 bases, with 7 bases separating them. The CDR3 bases are TGTGCCAGCAGTTATTCTGCCAGCACAGATACGCAGTATTTT. It specifies CASSYSASTDTQYF.

This clonotype was seen more than once but under ten times. The V gene is TRBV28, the J gene TRBJ2-7; the match to TRBD2 covers 8 bases. Germline V lookup: CDR1 MDHEN, CDR2 SYDVKM. The CDR3 loop spans 15 amino acids. After removal of 7 bases from V and 2 bases from J, the junction contained 10 bases not matched to a gene. CDR3 loop: CASTPTGTRTYEQYF. The CDR3 nucleotides read TGTGCCAGCACCCCTACCGGGACTAGAACCTACGAGCAGTACTTC. The complete variable domain, with remaining parts taken from reference TRBV28 and TRBJ2-7, reads DVKVTQSSRYLVKRTGEKVFLECVQDMDHENMFWYRQDPGLGLRLIYFSYDVKMKEKGDIPEGYSVSREKKERFSLILESASTNQTSMYLCASTPTGTRTYEQYFGPGTRLTVT.

This clonotype was seen only a few times. This chain joins TRBV12-3 or TRBV12-4 and TRBJ1-2; possible D gene TRBD1, 5 bases. V lost 6 bases and J lost 8, with 19 bases in between. The CDR3 is made up of 14 amino acids. The CDR3 DNA reads TGTGCCAGCAGCCCAGCAGGGTGGGCCGGAGGCTACACCTTC. Protein sequence: CASSPAGWAGGYTF.

This clonotype was seen only once. The CDR3 nucleotides read TGCAGTGCTAGAAGCACTAGCGGGTACAATGAGCAGTTCTTC. Amino acids: CSARSTSGYNEQFF. V usage is TRBV20-1 and J usage is TRBJ2-1, with 9 bases matching TRBD2. CDR1 and CDR2 from the germline V gene are DFQATT and SNEGSKA (reference sequence). The CDR3 totals 14 residues. Unmatched junction bases numbered 3, after V lost 2 bases and J lost 4 bases.

The chain carries TRBV6-6 and TRBJ2-1, with D possibly TRBD2 on 5 matching bases. Germline V gene sequence: CDR1 MNHNY, CDR2 SVGAGI (reference sequence). Trimming removed 11 bases at V and 2 bases at J, with 16 bases between. This CDR3 has 14 amino acids. The chain's CDR3 is CAAEGEGTYNEQFF. The CDR3 nucleotides are TGTGCCGCAGAGGGAGAGGGCACCTACAATGAGCAGTTCTTC.

The chain employs TRBV20-1 and TRBJ1-2; D call uncertain. The length of the CDR3 is 11 residues. Germline lookup yields CDR1 DFQATT and CDR2 SNEGSKA (reference sequence). The ends were cut back, 0 bases at V and 7 bases at J, with 6 bases in the middle. In DNA, the CDR3 is TGCAGTGCTAGAGAAGGGTTTGGCTACACCTTC. Its translation is CSAREGFGYTF.

The chain employs TRBV7-3 and TRBJ2-7; D unclear. The CDR3 length is 14 residues. V was cut by 2 bases and J by 5 bases, with 13 bases left in between. Germline CDR1 is SGHTA and CDR2 is FQGTGA. DNA for the CDR3: TGTGCCAGCAGCTTATTTCCGGTAAACGACGAGCAGTACTTC. Its protein is CASSLFPVNDEQYF.

The rearrangement links TRBV7-3 to TRBJ1-6; TRBD1 is a possible D gene (5 bases). Deletions cut 5 bases from V and 4 bases from J, with 9 bases between. Germline CDR1 SGHTA, CDR2 FQGTGA. The CDR3 has 14 residues. DNA of the CDR3: TGTGCCAGCAGCCGGGACGGGTATAATTCACCCCTCCACTTT. Translated: CASSRDGYNSPLHF.